The subject of this entry is one T cell receptor (beta chain). Its antigen remains unknown. The source of the sample is a study of CD8 T cells in ankylosing spondylitis. Study-level points and caveats: Clones linked to disease, bearing a CD8+ phenotype, were relatively rare in peripheral blood. Characteristic of ankylosing spondylitis blood, it appeared, was a TCR beta motif comprising about 8 highly homologous variants.

There are 15 residues in the CDR3. V shed 0 bases and J shed 2 bases, with 11 bases lying between them. Germline loops: CDR1 MNHEY, CDR2 SVGAGI. TCRdb used MiXCR to reprocess the 5' RACE reads, holding one entry per CDR3 protein. In the table there are 700,000 to 1,000,000 distinct CDR3 sequences, 12% of which are singletons. The J gene is TRBJ2-7, the V gene TRBV6-5; D is perhaps TRBD1 (6 bases). Sequenced input: blood, either unsorted or a sorted T cell fraction (not recorded which). This TCR was recovered from a male donor with ankylosing spondylitis. CDR3 amino acids: CASSYSRGSAYEQYF. The CDR3 coding sequence is TGTGCCAGCAGTTACTCGAGGGGGTCCGCCTACGAGCAGTACTTC.